The 28 T cell receptor beta chains below all came from one sample that was sequenced in a study of CD8+ T cells in alopecia areata (dated by TCRdb to 2016 to 2018). Library preparation employed the immunoSEQ multiplex PCR assay. For TCR sequencing, RNA was extracted from every sample and reverse transcribed into cDNA to serve as template. This immuneACCESS table, as held by TCRdb, lists in-frame sequences with V and J called but not all clones. Of the missing ones, under half trace to an unresolved V gene in checked studies; the others have no known cause. Within this sample are 100,000 to 150,000 clones, with less than 80% of them counted one time only. The ten biggest clones cover approximately 2.6% of the sample. The sequenced sample was CD4+ T cells sorted from blood. The receptors were sampled from a human donor in good health.

The V and J genes are TRBV9 and TRBJ2-5; D perhaps matches TRBD2 (5 bases). Germline assignment: CDR1 SGDLS and CDR2 YYNGEE. This CDR3 is built from 15 residues. Trimming removed 3 bases at V and 2 bases at J, with 14 bases between. The CDR3 spells CASSATGIRQETQYF. The CDR3 nucleotides read TGTGCCAGCAGCGCCACCGGGATCAGGCAAGAGACCCAGTACTTC.

This clone has only a few counts. The J gene is TRBJ2-3, the V gene TRBV30; 7 bases fit TRBD2. CDR3 length: 11 residues. V shed 6 bases, J shed 10 bases, and the junction held 7 bases outside the gene matches. The V gene's germline CDR1 is GTSNPN and CDR2 SVGIG (reference sequence). The CDR3 protein is CACKDRGAQYF. As DNA, the CDR3 is TGTGCCTGTAAGGACCGGGGGGCGCAGTATTTT. Drawing the rest from reference TRBV30 and TRBJ2-3, the complete variable domain is SQTIHQWPATLVQPVGSPLSLECTVEGTSNPNLYWYRQAAGRGLQLLFYSVGIGQISSEVPQNLSASRPQDRQFILSSKKLLLSDSGFYLCACKDRGAQYFGPGTRLTVL.

The chain recombines TRBV7-2 with TRBJ2-7; no reliable D call. The V end lost 8 bases, the J end lost 4 bases, and 15 bases lay between the germline ends. Germline CDR1 and CDR2: SGHTA and FQGNSA. The CDR3 runs to 13 residues. This CDR3 reads CASGDGSLYEQYF. CDR3 nucleotides: TGTGCCAGCGGAGACGGGTCCCTTTACGAGCAGTACTTC. Variable domain in full (rest from reference TRBV7-2 and TRBJ2-7): GAGVSQSPSNKVTEKGKDVELRCDPISGHTALYWYRQSLGQGLEFLIYFQGNSAPDKSGLPSDRFSAERTGGSVSTLTIQRTQQEDSAVYLCASGDGSLYEQYFGPGTRLTVT.

This clone was seen only once. This chain connects TRBV27 to TRBJ1-2, with a weak D call TRBD1 (6 bases). The ends were cut back, 6 bases at V and 7 bases at J, with 15 bases in the middle. Germline V gene lookup returns CDR1 MNHEY and CDR2 SMNVEV (reference sequence). The CDR3 length is 13 residues. CDR3: CASSPDRRAGYTF. CDR3 sequence (DNA): TGTGCCAGCAGCCCTGACAGGCGGGCTGGCTACACCTTC.

The chain joins TRBV29-1 to TRBJ1-1, with 8 positions matching TRBD1. Trimming cost V 5 bases and J 1 base; bases outside gene matches: 9. This CDR3 spans 15 amino acids. Per germline, CDR1 SQVTM and CDR2 ANQGSEA. The CDR3 spells CSVTPVTGGNTEAFF. CDR3 nucleotide sequence: TGCAGCGTTACCCCGGTTACAGGGGGGAACACTGAAGCTTTCTTT.

The chain links TRBV30 to TRBJ1-3; no reliable D call. CDR3 length: 15 amino acids. Per germline, CDR1 GTSNPN and CDR2 SVGIG (reference sequence). Trimming took off 1 base at V and 0 bases at J, with 10 bases between the two ends. In nucleotides, the CDR3 is TGTGCCTGGAGTGGTAGCGGCCTCTCTGGAAACACCATATATTTT. This sequence encodes CAWSGSGLSGNTIYF.

This chain uses TRBV10-3 with TRBJ1-1; D uncertain. V was clipped by 3 bases and J by 6 bases, with 11 bases between them. This CDR3 is 13 amino acids long. Germline-derived CDR1 and CDR2 are ENHRY and SYGVKD. The CDR3 DNA follows: TGTGCCATCAGTGACACCCTTTTACCTGAAGCTTTCTTT. It translates to CAISDTLLPEAFF.

CDR3 DNA sequence: TGTGCCAGTAGCAGGGACAGCTACGAGCAGTACTTC. It encodes CASSRDSYEQYF. The gene calls are TRBV19 and TRBJ2-7, with 7 bases lining up with TRBD1. The CDR3 consists of 12 residues. V dropped 6 bases and J dropped 3; count of bases not matched to a gene: 2. Germline-derived CDR1 and CDR2 are LNHDA and SQIVND (reference sequence).

The table lists this clone with a few counts. The V call is TRBV23-1, the J call TRBJ1-5; D ambiguous. TRBV23-1 has ORF status, its function being uncertain. The germline V and J ends were trimmed by 0 bases and 6 bases, with 9 bases remaining between them. This CDR3 is 14 amino acids long. The CDR3 loop is CASSQSGGIQPQHF. In DNA, the CDR3 is TGCGCCAGCAGTCAATCGGGCGGGATTCAGCCCCAGCATTTT.

CDR3 coding DNA: TGCAGCGTTCGCCAGGGGGCAGATACGCAGTATTTT. This sequence encodes CSVRQGADTQYF. The V gene is TRBV29-1, the J gene TRBJ2-3; 7 nucleotides align to TRBD1. Trimming at V came to 5 bases and at J to 4 bases, leaving 3 bases not matched to a gene. Germline values: CDR1 SQVTM, CDR2 ANQGSEA. This CDR3 is 12 amino acids long.

This clone was detected a few times. This sequence joins TRBV15 and TRBJ1-6, with D tentatively TRBD1 (5 bases). Germline V gene data show CDR1 as LNHNV and CDR2 as YYDKDF (reference sequence). The CDR3 is 14 residues long. The V gene lost 1 base and the J gene lost 12 bases, with 13 bases spanning the gap. The CDR3 bases are TGTGCCACCAGCAGAGTCCTTACAGGCGGACCCCTCCACTTT. Protein product: CATSRVLTGGPLHF. Complete variable domain (other parts from reference TRBV15 and TRBJ1-6): DAMVIQNPRYQVTQFGKPVTLSCSQTLNHNVMYWYQQKSSQAPKLLFHYYDKDFNNEADTPDNFQSRRPNTSFCFLDIRSPGLGDTAMYLCATSRVLTGGPLHFGNGTRLTVT.

This chain connects TRBV13 to TRBJ2-7; no clear D gene. The CDR3 runs to 12 residues. Between the trimmed V and J ends, which lost 4 bases and 5 bases, there was a span of 9 bases. CDR1 PRHDT and CDR2 FYEKMQ come from the germline V gene (reference sequence). This CDR3 reads CASSSWKDEQYF. The CDR3 DNA follows: TGTGCCAGCAGCTCTTGGAAGGACGAGCAGTACTTC.

The chain recombines TRBV18 with TRBJ1-3; D gene uncertain. The V and J ends lost 2 bases and 0 bases respectively, with 5 bases between them. CDR3 size: 14 residues. Germline V gene lookup returns CDR1 KGHSH and CDR2 LQKENI. In DNA form, the CDR3 reads TGTGCCAGCTCACCAAGTATCTCTGGAAACACCATATATTTT. Its translation: CASSPSISGNTIYF.

In DNA form, the CDR3 reads TGTGCCAGCAGCCCAGGACAGGGACTAGGTAACGTCCTGACTTTC. It translates to CASSPGQGLGNVLTF. This chain uses TRBV5-4 with TRBJ2-6, with D tentatively TRBD1 or TRBD2 (8 bases each). Germline CDR1 is SGHNT and CDR2 is YYREEE (reference sequence). V lost 4 bases and J lost 10, with 18 bases in between. There are 15 residues in the CDR3.

This clone was observed a few times. The rearrangement joins TRBV27 to TRBJ2-6; D gene unclear. This CDR3 is built from 13 residues. Germline CDR1 is MNHEY and CDR2 is SMNVEV (reference sequence). Trimming left V 4 bases short and J 0 bases short, with 1 base between. DNA of the CDR3: TGTGCCAGCAGTTCCTCTGGGGCCAACGTCCTGACTTTC. Protein: CASSSSGANVLTF.

Only one count was recorded for this clone. The gene calls are TRBV29-1 and TRBJ2-5; 7 bases match TRBD2. CDR3 length: 11 amino acids. V trimming: 7 bases; J trimming: 3 bases; junction bases outside the gene matches: 2. Germline loops: CDR1 SQVTM, CDR2 ANQGSEA. CDR3 DNA: TGCAGCGGCGGGGGTGAAGAGACCCAGTACTTC. This sequence encodes CSGGGEETQYF.

This clone was detected a few times. This chain connects TRBV15 to TRBJ2-5; D not resolved. The CDR3 consists of 12 residues. The V gene lost 2 bases and the J gene lost 3 bases, with 4 bases spanning the gap. The germline CDR1 and CDR2 sequences are LNHNV and YYDKDF (reference sequence). The CDR3 region is CATSRQKETQYF. CDR3 DNA sequence: TGTGCCACCAGCAGACAGAAAGAGACCCAGTACTTC. The complete variable domain, with remaining parts taken from reference TRBV15 and TRBJ2-5, reads DAMVIQNPRYQVTQFGKPVTLSCSQTLNHNVMYWYQQKSSQAPKLLFHYYDKDFNNEADTPDNFQSRRPNTSFCFLDIRSPGLGDTAMYLCATSRQKETQYFGPGTRLLVL.

This clone was seen only once. This chain uses TRBV5-4 with TRBJ1-6; D is unresolved. The V gene lost 0 bases and the J gene lost 4 bases, with 5 bases spanning the gap. Germline V gene data show CDR1 as SGHNT and CDR2 as YYREEE (reference sequence). The CDR3 totals 14 residues. DNA of the CDR3: TGTGCCAGCAGCTTGGGGGATTATAATTCACCCCTCCACTTT. It encodes CASSLGDYNSPLHF.

This clone turned up a few times. The chain recombines TRBV18 with TRBJ1-2, with D unclear. V was trimmed by 2 bases and J by 14 bases, leaving 15 bases between them. CDR1 and CDR2 from the germline V gene are KGHSH and LQKENI. The CDR3 runs 12 residues. The CDR3 DNA follows: TGTGCCAGCTCACCAAGGCTTGGGGAGGTTACCTTC. This gives the protein CASSPRLGEVTF. The whole variable domain, remainder taken from reference TRBV18 and TRBJ1-2, is NAGVMQNPRHLVRRRGQEARLRCSPMKGHSHVYWYRQLPEEGLKFMVYLQKENIIDESGMPKERFSAEFPKEGPSILRIQQVVRGDSAAYFCASSPRLGEVTFGSGTRLTVV.

This chain links TRBV19 with TRBJ1-6, with D hard to call. The CDR3 runs to 13 residues. V was clipped by 8 bases and J by 7 bases, with 12 bases between them. Germline V gene sequence: CDR1 LNHDA, CDR2 SQIVND (reference sequence). The CDR3 DNA sequence: TGTGCCAGTTGTCTACGGCTCAATTCACCCCTCCACTTT. Translated, it gives CASCLRLNSPLHF.

The chain uses TRBV29-1 and TRBJ2-7; 7 nucleotides match TRBD1. The CDR3 has 13 amino acids. The germline V gene has CDR1 SQVTM and CDR2 ANQGSEA. The V gene end was trimmed by 1 base and the J gene end by 0 bases; junction bases not matched to a gene: 0. CDR3 in DNA: TGCAGCGTTGAAGGGGACAGCTCCTACGAGCAGTACTTC. Translating it yields CSVEGDSSYEQYF.

The chain uses TRBV6-5 and TRBJ2-5; D unresolved. This CDR3 has 14 amino acids. Trimming took 5 bases from V and 5 from J, leaving 15 bases between them. Germline V gene sequence: CDR1 MNHEY, CDR2 SVGAGI. Here the CDR3 DNA reads TGTGCCAGCAGTGGTCTTACCCTTAGGGAGACCCAGTACTTC. It is translated as CASSGLTLRETQYF.

CDR3 sequence (DNA): TGCAGCGCCCAAGAGACAGGGGCTGGCTACACCTTC. This sequence encodes CSAQETGAGYTF. The J gene is TRBJ1-2, the V gene TRBV29-1; 8 positions agree with TRBD1. Trimming at V came to 7 bases and at J to 7 bases, leaving 8 bases not matched to a gene. The CDR3 covers 12 residues. Germline CDR1 is SQVTM and CDR2 is ANQGSEA.

This clone was counted a single time. The V and J genes are TRBV5-1 and TRBJ1-1, with D hard to call. Looked up from germline, CDR1 is SGHRS and CDR2 is YFSETQ. With 5 bases removed from V and 2 bases from J, the gap between germline ends came to 19 bases. This CDR3 comprises 16 residues. The CDR3 loop is CASRSFRHETNTEAFF. CDR3 bases: TGCGCCAGCAGAAGTTTTCGACACGAAACAAACACTGAAGCTTTCTTT.

A word on this clone: Additional DNA sequences in this sample encode the identical CDR3. V and J are TRBV14 and TRBJ1-1; unclear D gene. Trimming removed 1 base from V and 2 bases from J, with 5 bases in between. This CDR3 has 13 residues. The germline gives CDR1 SGHDN, CDR2 FVKESK. The CDR3 is CASSQALNTEAFF. Here the CDR3 DNA reads TGTGCCAGCAGCCAAGCGCTAAACACTGAAGCTTTCTTT.

The chain couples TRBV7-2 to TRBJ2-3; 7 bases align to TRBD2. The CDR3 is made up of 15 amino acids. Germline loops: CDR1 SGHTA, CDR2 FQGNSA. The junction had 8 bases not matched to a gene; V was cut back by 4 bases and J by 4 bases. CDR3: CASSWGGGSPDTQYF. The CDR3 DNA sequence: TGTGCCAGCAGCTGGGGGGGAGGGAGCCCAGATACGCAGTATTTT.

This clone was counted only a few times. This chain links TRBV11-3 with TRBJ2-7, with a possible D match to TRBD1 (5 bases). Trimming removed 5 bases from V and 6 bases from J, with 14 bases in between. Germline CDR1 SGHNT, CDR2 YENEEA. The CDR3 length is 13 residues. This CDR3 reads CASSNPQVPEQYF. CDR3 nucleotide sequence: TGTGCCAGCAGCAACCCACAGGTACCCGAGCAGTACTTC.

V gene TRBV30 combines with J gene TRBJ2-5, with D possibly being TRBD2 (6 bases). The CDR3 is 11 amino acids. Germline CDR1 and CDR2: GTSNPN and SVGIG (reference sequence). Trimming removed 8 bases from V and 4 bases from J, with 11 bases in between. CDR3 nucleotide sequence: TGTGCCGGAGGGGTTAGAGAGACCCAGTACTTC. Amino acids: CAGGVRETQYF.